This record looks at one TCR beta chain sequence and its context. This sample was taken from a study of blood T cells in healthy people across ages. Through a sample-barcoded 5' primer and a J-beta primer mix, a second PCR was run for roughly 7 to 12 cycles. Using its own MiXCR run on the 5' RACE reads, TCRdb lists one record per CDR3 protein. The sample shows some 1,000,000 distinct CDR3 sequences, approximately 26% of them seen only once. The J segment lost 7 bases and the V segment lost 6 bases, leaving 8 bases of the junction unmatched. From germline, CDR1 is DFQATT and CDR2 SNEGSKA (reference sequence). The CDR3 is made up of 14 amino acids. These data also formed part of another study, on T cells of mothers and their children.

The TCR sequence derives from a girl aged 2 to 10 in good health. Sequencing input: blood. This chain uses TRBV20-1 with TRBJ1-6; 8 nucleotides agree with TRBD1. The CDR3 here is CSAPTGQENSPLHF. The CDR3 nucleotides are TGCAGTGCGCCAACGGGACAGGAGAATTCACCCCTCCACTTT.